A single sample is the source of the 30 T cell receptor beta chains below, sequenced in a study of shared clonotypes between healthy human individuals. Assay used: immunoSEQ multiplex PCR; TCRdb lists only in-frame clones, some missing. The sample includes over a million clones, nearly 99% seen only once; the top ten take roughly 0.4%. What was sequenced was naive CD4+ T cells sorted from blood. As to subset: CD45RA+ positively selected. The receptors originated from a man aged 30 to 39 in good health.

V usage is TRBV5-1 and J usage is TRBJ2-5; D may be TRBD1 (6 bases). The CDR3 runs to 15 residues. Germline V CDR1 and CDR2: SGHRS, YFSETQ. Trimming left V 4 bases short and J 3 bases short, with 16 bases between. The CDR3 sequence: CASSPPRAGEETQYF. For the CDR3, the DNA is TGCGCCAGCAGCCCCCCGAGAGCAGGGGAAGAGACCCAGTACTTC.

The rearrangement joins TRBV5-1 to TRBJ2-7, with TRBD2 matching 13 bases. This CDR3 is built from 14 residues. V shed 4 bases, J shed 6 bases, and the junction held 4 bases outside the gene matches. Germline loops: CDR1 SGHRS, CDR2 YFSETQ. The CDR3 region has the DNA TGCGCCAGCAGCAGGACTAGCGGGGGCGGCGAGCAGTACTTC. Translated, it gives CASSRTSGGGEQYF.

The chain links TRBV19 to TRBJ2-1; the D gene is possibly TRBD2 (5 bases). Germline CDR1 LNHDA, CDR2 SQIVND (reference sequence). CDR3 length equals 14 residues. V was pared by 3 bases and J by 10 bases, with 16 bases between. The CDR3 loop reads CASSIEGDGLEQFF. CDR3 DNA sequence: TGTGCCAGTAGTATTGAGGGAGACGGGTTAGAGCAGTTCTTC. Complete variable domain (other parts from reference TRBV19 and TRBJ2-1): DGGITQSPKYLFRKEGQNVTLSCEQNLNHDAMYWYRQDPGQGLRLIYYSQIVNDFQKGDIAEGYSVSREKKESFPLTVTSAQKNPTAFYLCASSIEGDGLEQFFGPGTRLTVL.

The V and J genes are TRBV18 and TRBJ2-1; possibly TRBD2 for D (5 bases). Germline V gives CDR1 KGHSH, CDR2 LQKENI. V lost 1 base and J 6 bases, leaving 19 bases between the germline ends. The CDR3 length is 17 residues. For the CDR3, the DNA is TGTGCCAGCTCACCACAAAGTATCCAGGCGGGTGGCAATGAGCAGTTCTTC. The encoded protein is CASSPQSIQAGGNEQFF.

This clone was detected only once. V is TRBV28 and J is TRBJ1-5, with a weak D call TRBD1 (6 bases). Per germline, CDR1 MDHEN and CDR2 SYDVKM. This CDR3 is 14 amino acids long. V was clipped by 1 base and J by 7 bases, with 11 bases between them. CDR3 region: CASSLYRAGQPQHF. The CDR3 DNA sequence: TGTGCCAGCAGTTTATACAGGGCTGGGCAGCCCCAGCATTTT.

V gene TRBV27 combines with J gene TRBJ1-1, with 7 bases matching TRBD1. V shed 7 bases and J 8 bases; nucleotides not matched to a gene: 13. CDR3 length: 14 amino acids. In germline, CDR1 is MNHEY, CDR2 SMNVEV (reference sequence). As DNA, the CDR3 is TGTGCCAGCACTCCGATAGGGGGCGTGAACGAAGCTTTCTTT. Translation gives CASTPIGGVNEAFF.

Here the CDR3 DNA reads TGTGCCAGCTTCTTGTCCCGAGGGGGCACAGATACGCAGTATTTT. This encodes CASFLSRGGTDTQYF. The chain couples TRBV5-6 to TRBJ2-3; TRBD1 or TRBD2 may be the D gene (5 bases each). The CDR3 contains 15 residues. V was cut by 7 bases and J by 1 base, with 16 bases left in between. Germline V gene lookup returns CDR1 SGHDT and CDR2 YYEEEE.

The J gene is TRBJ1-2, the V gene TRBV30, with D tentatively TRBD1 (6 bases). The V end was cut by 0 bases, the J end by 3 bases, with 11 bases between. Germline V gene sequence: CDR1 GTSNPN, CDR2 SVGIG (reference sequence). This CDR3 has 14 amino acids. The CDR3 sequence: CAWSVAGADYGYTF. The CDR3 bases are TGTGCCTGGAGTGTGGCGGGGGCCGACTATGGCTACACCTTC. Complete variable domain (other parts from reference TRBV30 and TRBJ1-2): SQTIHQWPATLVQPVGSPLSLECTVEGTSNPNLYWYRQAAGRGLQLLFYSVGIGQISSEVPQNLSASRPQDRQFILSSKKLLLSDSGFYLCAWSVAGADYGYTFGSGTRLTVV.

This chain connects TRBV7-8 to TRBJ1-5, with D uncertain. Trimming took off 2 bases at V and 2 bases at J, with 10 bases between the two ends. CDR1 and CDR2 (germline): SGHVS, FQNEAQ. This CDR3 has 15 amino acids. CDR3 DNA sequence: TGTGCCAGCAGCTTATCCCCGGACGGCAATCAGCCCCAGCATTTT. This codes for CASSLSPDGNQPQHF.

The chain joins TRBV6-6 to TRBJ1-2, with 9 bases identical to TRBD1. The junction had 8 bases not matched to a gene; V was cut back by 6 bases and J by 3 bases. There are 15 residues in the CDR3. Per germline, CDR1 MNHNY and CDR2 SVGAGI (reference sequence). Written as DNA, the CDR3 is TGTGCCAGCAGACCACCGGGACAGGGATACTATGGCTACACCTTC. Translation gives CASRPPGQGYYGYTF.

The chain employs TRBV5-1 and TRBJ2-7; 14 nucleotides line up with TRBD2. The CDR3 is 16 residues long. J lost 3 bases, V lost 4 bases, and 6 bases had no gene match. Germline CDR1 is SGHRS and CDR2 is YFSETQ. The CDR3 sequence: CASSVGLAGVGYEQYF. The CDR3 DNA is TGCGCCAGCAGCGTGGGACTAGCGGGAGTAGGCTACGAGCAGTACTTC.

The chain joins TRBV11-3 to TRBJ2-2; possible D gene TRBD2, 6 bases. In germline, CDR1 is SGHNT, CDR2 YENEEA. V was shortened by 7 bases and J by 0 bases, with 18 bases between the two germline ends. There are 17 residues in the CDR3. The CDR3: CASTNTREFANTGELFF. The CDR3 coding sequence is TGTGCCAGCACCAATACTCGGGAGTTCGCGAACACCGGGGAGCTGTTTTTT.

J is TRBJ2-7 and V is TRBV28; possibly TRBD2 for D (6 bases). Germline V CDR1 and CDR2: MDHEN, SYDVKM. V was shortened by 4 bases and J by 4 bases, with 8 bases between the two germline ends. The CDR3 is made up of 12 amino acids. CDR3 protein: CASSSAGYEQYF. The CDR3 nucleotides are TGTGCCAGCAGTTCCGCGGGGTACGAGCAGTACTTC.

This sequence joins TRBV5-1 and TRBJ1-2; 8 bases are a match to TRBD1. The CDR3 is 16 residues long. The germline CDR1 and CDR2 sequences are SGHRS and YFSETQ. V lost 0 bases, J lost 8 bases, and 12 bases stayed unmatched. CDR3 DNA: TGCGCCAGCAGCTTGGGGCAGGGGGCCGCAATGAGGGGCTACACCTTC. Translated, it gives CASSLGQGAAMRGYTF.

The chain uses TRBV6-1 and TRBJ1-5, with D possibly matching TRBD1 (5 bases). The CDR3 loop spans 15 amino acids. V shed 6 bases and J shed 3 bases, with 15 bases lying between them. Germline-derived CDR1 and CDR2 are MNHNS and SASEGT. CDR3: CASRPIPGPNQPQHF. In DNA, the CDR3 is TGTGCCAGCAGGCCCATACCGGGACCCAATCAGCCCCAGCATTTT.

This clone has just one count. The chain employs TRBV7-9 and TRBJ2-1; D ambiguous. This CDR3 spans 11 amino acids. The V gene lost 5 bases and the J gene lost 7 bases, with 6 bases spanning the gap. From germline, CDR1 is SEHNR and CDR2 FQNEAQ (reference sequence). In DNA, the CDR3 is TGTGCCAGCAGCACATCGAATGAGCAGTTCTTC. Translation gives CASSTSNEQFF.

The V and J genes are TRBV15 and TRBJ1-4, with D possibly TRBD1 on 6 matching bases. V dropped 1 base and J dropped 8 bases, with 17 bases sitting between them. Germline assignment: CDR1 LNHNV and CDR2 YYDKDF (reference sequence). CDR3 length: 16 residues. The CDR3: CATSRVRRGPWEKLFF. The CDR3 DNA reads TGTGCCACCAGCAGAGTTAGGCGGGGGCCTTGGGAAAAACTGTTTTTT. Filled out from reference TRBV15 and TRBJ1-4, the complete variable domain reads DAMVIQNPRYQVTQFGKPVTLSCSQTLNHNVMYWYQQKSSQAPKLLFHYYDKDFNNEADTPDNFQSRRPNTSFCFLDIRSPGLGDTAMYLCATSRVRRGPWEKLFFGSGTQLSVL.

The chain has TRBV6-6 and TRBJ2-5; TRBD1 matches 10 bases. Germline lookup yields CDR1 MNHNY and CDR2 SVGAGI (reference sequence). Losses at the gene ends were 5 bases for V and 0 bases for J; bases not matched to a gene: 6. The CDR3 loop spans 16 amino acids. CDR3 nucleotide sequence: TGTGCCAGCAGTGCAGGACAGGGGGATTACCAAGAGACCCAGTACTTC. The encoded protein is CASSAGQGDYQETQYF.

Notes on this clone: Other DNA sequences in the same sample also yield this CDR3. The chain couples TRBV18 to TRBJ2-7; the D is unclear. Germline CDR1 and CDR2: KGHSH and LQKENI. V gave up 5 bases and J gave up 2 bases, with 4 bases separating them. This CDR3 region has 11 residues. The CDR3 loop reads CASSGTYEQYF. CDR3 in DNA: TGTGCCAGCTCAGGGACCTACGAGCAGTACTTC. The complete variable domain, with remaining parts taken from reference TRBV18 and TRBJ2-7, reads NAGVMQNPRHLVRRRGQEARLRCSPMKGHSHVYWYRQLPEEGLKFMVYLQKENIIDESGMPKERFSAEFPKEGPSILRIQQVVRGDSAAYFCASSGTYEQYFGPGTRLTVT.

The chain employs TRBV11-2 and TRBJ2-2; no definite D call. The V gene's germline CDR1 is SGHAT and CDR2 FQNNGV. The CDR3 extends over 12 amino acids. The CDR3 sequence: CGIRFGSGELFF. The DNA for the CDR3 is TGTGGAATCCGTTTTGGCTCCGGGGAGCTGTTTTTT.

The CDR3: CASSQPGSTNEKLFF. In DNA form, the CDR3 reads TGCGCCAGCAGCCAACCGGGTTCCACTAATGAAAAACTGTTTTTT. The chain uses TRBV5-1 and TRBJ1-4; no clear D gene. This CDR3 has 15 residues. Germline assignment: CDR1 SGHRS and CDR2 YFSETQ. V lost 4 bases to trimming and J lost 2 bases, with 12 bases between them.

This chain uses TRBV9 with TRBJ1-1; no clear D gene. V was shortened by 0 bases and J by 7 bases, with 7 bases between the two germline ends. This CDR3 spans 12 amino acids. Per the germline V gene, CDR1 is SGDLS and CDR2 is YYNGEE. This CDR3 is CASSVGSGEAFF. The CDR3 region has the DNA TGTGCCAGCAGCGTAGGAAGCGGTGAAGCTTTCTTT.

For this clone: This CDR3 is also generated by other DNA sequences in the sample. The chain employs TRBV7-2 and TRBJ2-7, with 9 nucleotides matching TRBD2. In germline, CDR1 is SGHTA, CDR2 FQGNSA. The CDR3 has 15 residues. V was clipped by 0 bases and J by 0 bases; unmatched bases: 0. In nucleotides, the CDR3 is TGTGCCAGCAGCTTAGCACTAGCGGGCTCCTACGAGCAGTACTTC. This translates into CASSLALAGSYEQYF.

This clone appeared a single time. The V gene is TRBV10-3, the J gene TRBJ1-1; TRBD1 aligns across 7 bases. CDR1 and CDR2 (germline): ENHRY, SYGVKD. V lost 0 bases, J lost 11 bases, and 9 bases stayed unmatched. CDR3 size: 14 residues. DNA for the CDR3: TGTGCCATCAGTGAGTCTAGGGACAGAAATGGGGCTTTCTTT. Protein sequence: CAISESRDRNGAFF.

The chain is built from TRBV2 and TRBJ1-5, with TRBD1 as a possible D gene (6 bases). The V and J ends lost 4 bases and 2 bases respectively, with 9 bases between them. The CDR3 is 14 residues long. Germline V CDR1 and CDR2: SNHLY, FYNNEI. The CDR3 bases are TGTGCCAGCAGTGCAGGGGAGGGCAATCAGCCCCAGCATTTT. It translates to CASSAGEGNQPQHF.

This chain joins TRBV5-4 and TRBJ2-7; 13 bases fit TRBD2. Unmatched junction bases numbered 3, after V lost 4 bases and J lost 2 bases. From germline, CDR1 is SGHNT and CDR2 YYREEE (reference sequence). The CDR3 spans 15 residues. CDR3 bases: TGTGCCAGCAGCACGGGACTAGCGGGAACCTACGAGCAGTACTTC. Its translation is CASSTGLAGTYEQYF.

J is TRBJ2-2 and V is TRBV5-1, with unresolved D. The germline CDR1 and CDR2 sequences are SGHRS and YFSETQ. The ends were cut back, 0 bases at V and 6 bases at J, with 6 bases in the middle. This CDR3 is built from 13 residues. The CDR3 here is CASSLAAAGELFF. The DNA of the CDR3 is TGCGCCAGCAGCTTGGCGGCCGCCGGGGAGCTGTTTTTT.

A single count supports this clone. The genes are TRBV6-5 and TRBJ2-7; weak D call: TRBD2 (6 bases). V dropped 6 bases and J dropped 2 bases, with 14 bases sitting between them. There are 14 residues in the CDR3. Germline V gene sequence: CDR1 MNHEY, CDR2 SVGAGI. This CDR3 is CASSLTSRPYEQYF. DNA of the CDR3: TGTGCCAGCAGCCTCACTAGCCGCCCCTACGAGCAGTACTTC.

The chain carries TRBV28 and TRBJ2-7; D is possibly TRBD1 (5 bases). CDR1 MDHEN and CDR2 SYDVKM come from the germline V gene. The CDR3 sequence is 14 residues long. V was trimmed by 4 bases and J by 5 bases, leaving 15 bases between them. The CDR3 protein is CASSSRVIVDEQYF. CDR3 nucleotides: TGTGCCAGCAGTTCCAGGGTAATAGTCGACGAGCAGTACTTC. Drawing the rest from reference TRBV28 and TRBJ2-7, the complete variable domain is DVKVTQSSRYLVKRTGEKVFLECVQDMDHENMFWYRQDPGLGLRLIYFSYDVKMKEKGDIPEGYSVSREKKERFSLILESASTNQTSMYLCASSSRVIVDEQYFGPGTRLTVT.

The chain joins TRBV28 to TRBJ2-7, with 7 bases matching TRBD2. CDR3 size: 16 residues. V dropped 5 bases and J dropped 0; count of bases not matched to a gene: 10. The germline V gene encodes CDR1 MDHEN and CDR2 SYDVKM. CDR3 sequence (DNA): TGTGCCAGCAGTCCCGCCGGGGAGGGGTTCTCCTACGAGCAGTACTTC. Its translation: CASSPAGEGFSYEQYF.